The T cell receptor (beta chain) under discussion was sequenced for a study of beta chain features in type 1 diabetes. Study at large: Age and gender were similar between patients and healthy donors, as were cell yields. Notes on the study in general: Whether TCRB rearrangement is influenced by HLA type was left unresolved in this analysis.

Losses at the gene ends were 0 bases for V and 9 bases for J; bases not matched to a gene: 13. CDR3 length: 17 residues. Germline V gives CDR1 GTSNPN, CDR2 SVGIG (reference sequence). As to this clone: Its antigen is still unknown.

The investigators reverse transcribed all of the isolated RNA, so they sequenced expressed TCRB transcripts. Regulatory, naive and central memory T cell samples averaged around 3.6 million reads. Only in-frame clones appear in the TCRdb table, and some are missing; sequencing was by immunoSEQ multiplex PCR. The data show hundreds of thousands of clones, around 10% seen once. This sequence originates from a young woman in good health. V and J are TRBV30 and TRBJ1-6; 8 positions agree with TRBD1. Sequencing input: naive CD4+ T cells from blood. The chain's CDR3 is CAWSVFPSQGARSPLHF. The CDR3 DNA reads TGTGCCTGGAGTGTCTTCCCTAGCCAGGGGGCTCGTTCACCCCTCCACTTT.